A selection of T cell receptor beta chains follows, all from one sample in a study of immune characterization of retroperitoneal liposarcoma. In TCRdb, the PCR reads were re-called with MiXCR into one record per CDR3 protein. This table has fewer than 2,500 distinct CDR3 sequences, 45% to 50% appearing once. The sequencing sample was made of tumor tissue. These receptors came from a female donor with retroperitoneal liposarcoma. CDR3s include the opening cysteine and the closing phenylalanine or tryptophan. A D gene is named only where the DNA matches it firmly. Clone size is given for some rows only: seen once, a few or many times, or a class if the clone is expanded.

>TRBV6-5|TRBJ2-3|few|TRBD2
CASSYLREASTDTQYF
TGTGCCAGCAGTTACTTACGGGAGGCCAGCACAGATACGCAGTATTTT
>TRBV12-3/TRBV12-4|TRBJ2-3|NA|TRBD2
CASTLAGGLADTQYF
TGTGCCAGCACCTTAGCGGGGGGGCTCGCAGATACGCAGTATTTT
>TRBV11-3|TRBJ2-7|few|NA
CASSLEAPDEQYF
TGTGCCAGCAGCTTGGAAGCCCCGGACGAGCAGTACTTC
>TRBV5-6|TRBJ2-2|NA|NA
CASSPDINTGELFF
TGTGCCAGCAGCCCGGACATAAACACCGGGGAGCTGTTTTTT
>TRBV6-1|TRBJ1-3|few|NA
CASSSGLPRGNTIYF
TGTGCCAGCAGTTCGGGTCTACCTCGAGGAAACACCATATATTTT
>TRBV7-2|TRBJ2-1|NA|TRBD2
CASSSPIAGGRSYNEQFF
TGTGCCAGCAGCTCGCCTATAGCGGGCGGGCGCTCCTACAATGAGCAGTTCTTC
>TRBV12-3/TRBV12-4|TRBJ2-1|NA|TRBD2
CASSGGLAGVNNEQFF
TGTGCCAGCAGTGGGGGACTAGCGGGAGTCAACAATGAGCAGTTCTTC
>TRBV6-6|TRBJ2-1|NA|TRBD2
CASRVSGRVPYEQFF
TGTGCCAGCAGGGTAAGCGGGAGGGTACCCTATGAGCAGTTCTTC
>TRBV6-1|TRBJ2-3|NA|TRBD2
CASRPLAGTSTDTQYF
TGTGCCAGCAGACCCCTAGCGGGGACTAGCACAGATACGCAGTATTTT
>TRBV7-2|TRBJ2-5|medium-sized|NA
CASSLAETQYF
TGTGCCAGCAGCTTAGCAGAGACCCAGTACTTC
>TRBV6-1|TRBJ2-1|NA|NA
CATQGSSYNEQFF
TGTGCCACCCAAGGGAGTTCCTACAATGAGCAGTTCTTC
>TRBV27|TRBJ2-7|large|TRBD2
CATKAGGGSMYEQYF
TGTGCCACCAAAGCGGGAGGGGGGTCTATGTACGAGCAGTACTTC
>TRBV6-1|TRBJ2-3|few|NA
CASSTPQSTDTQYF
TGTGCCAGCAGTACCCCCCAGAGCACAGATACGCAGTATTTT
>TRBV6-1|TRBJ2-3|few|NA
CASRPGLMVDTQYF
TGTGCCAGCAGGCCCGGCCTAATGGTAGATACGCAGTATTTT
>TRBV6-1|TRBJ2-7|NA|TRBD2
CASSGPGLEWGLPYNEQYF
TGTGCCAGCAGTGGTCCGGGACTAGAGTGGGGACTACCTTACAATGAGCAGTACTTC
>TRBV6-1|TRBJ2-1|NA|NA
CASRPGPDSYNEQFF
TGTGCCAGCAGACCGGGTCCCGATTCCTACAATGAGCAGTTCTTC
>TRBV6-1|TRBJ2-3|NA|NA
CASSYRGFGDTQYF
TGTGCCAGCAGTTACCGGGGGTTCGGAGATACGCAGTATTTT
>TRBV6-1|TRBJ2-3|NA|TRBD1
CASSEATGGGDTQYF
TGTGCCAGCAGTGAAGCGACAGGGGGCGGGGATACGCAGTATTTT
>TRBV6-1|TRBJ1-3|NA|NA
CASTSPGVRSGNTIYF
TGTGCCAGCACTTCCCCGGGCGTTCGCTCTGGAAACACCATATATTTT
>TRBV5-1|TRBJ2-1|NA|TRBD2
CASSAGTSNEQFF
TGCGCCAGCAGCGCGGGGACTAGCAATGAGCAGTTCTTC
>TRBV7-2|TRBJ2-7|NA|NA
CASSLAGGTAYYEQYF
TGTGCCAGCAGCTTAGCGGGGGGTACAGCCTACTACGAGCAGTACTTC
>TRBV6-4|TRBJ2-2|NA|NA
CASSDSQQGSATGELFF
TGTGCCAGCAGTGACTCGCAACAGGGATCGGCCACCGGGGAGCTGTTTTTT
>TRBV6-8|TRBJ2-5|NA|TRBD2
CASGRLAETQYF
TGTGCCAGCGGGCGACTAGCAGAGACCCAGTACTTC
>TRBV6-1|TRBJ2-2|NA|NA
CASKGAPNTGELFF
TGTGCCAGCAAAGGGGCCCCGAACACCGGGGAGCTGTTTTTT
>TRBV6-8|TRBJ2-1|NA|NA
CASSLTGAYNEQFF
TGTGCCAGCAGTTTGACCGGGGCCTATAATGAGCAGTTCTTC
>TRBV6-1|TRBJ1-3|NA|NA
CASSEDPMIVSGNTIYF
TGTGCCAGCAGTGAAGACCCCATGATTGTCTCTGGAAACACCATATATTTT
>TRBV6-1|TRBJ2-2|few|NA
CASSEQGSGELFF
TGTGCCAGCAGTGAACAGGGGAGCGGGGAGCTGTTTTTT
>TRBV3-1|TRBJ2-3|NA|TRBD2
CASSQERGSAVTDTQYF
TGTGCCAGCAGCCAAGAACGCGGGAGTGCAGTTACAGATACGCAGTATTTT
>TRBV6-8|TRBJ2-4|NA|TRBD2
CASRSGGWAKNIQYF
TGTGCCAGCAGAAGCGGGGGGTGGGCCAAAAACATTCAGTACTTC
>TRBV6-1|TRBJ2-1|NA|NA
CASSEADTGEQFF
TGTGCCAGCAGTGAAGCCGACACAGGAGAGCAGTTCTTC
>TRBV6-1|TRBJ1-2|NA|TRBD1
CASVRQGYYGYTF
TGTGCCAGCGTCCGACAGGGGTACTATGGCTACACCTTC
>TRBV6-1|TRBJ2-1|NA|NA
CASSVRTVSNEQFF
TGTGCCAGCAGTGTAAGGACAGTGAGCAATGAGCAGTTCTTC
>TRBV6-1|TRBJ2-2|NA|NA
CASSNQPTGELFF
TGTGCCAGCAGTAATCAACCCACCGGGGAGCTGTTTTTT
>TRBV11-3|TRBJ2-5|few|TRBD2
CASSLSRLAGAGETQYF
TGTGCCAGCAGCTTATCTCGTCTAGCGGGAGCGGGAGAGACCCAGTACTTC
>TRBV7-6|TRBJ2-5|NA|NA
CASSAQWGSETQYF
TGTGCCAGCAGCGCCCAGTGGGGCAGTGAGACCCAGTACTTC
>TRBV6-8|TRBJ2-7|NA|NA
CASTWTVFSYEQYF
TGTGCCAGCACCTGGACAGTCTTCTCCTACGAGCAGTACTTC
>TRBV12-3/TRBV12-4|TRBJ2-2|NA|NA
CASSLRVGELFF
TGTGCCAGCAGCCTCAGGGTCGGGGAGCTGTTTTTT
>TRBV6-1|TRBJ2-3|NA|NA
CASGLAGETDTQYF
TGTGCCAGTGGGCTGGCAGGTGAGACAGATACGCAGTATTTT
>TRBV12-3/TRBV12-4|TRBJ2-3|NA|TRBD1
CASRQGRTDTQYF
TGTGCCAGCCGACAGGGACGCACAGATACGCAGTATTTT
>TRBV6-1|TRBJ2-5|large|NA
CASRPPRTGLETQYF
TGTGCCAGCAGACCCCCGAGGACTGGTCTAGAGACCCAGTACTTC
>TRBV7-2|TRBJ2-5|large|TRBD2
CASSDVAGGLQGETQYF
TGTGCCAGCAGCGACGTAGCGGGAGGGCTTCAAGGAGAGACCCAGTACTTC
>TRBV6-1|TRBJ2-4|few|TRBD2
CASSPGLVNEQYF
TGTGCCAGCAGTCCGGGACTAGTCAATGAGCAGTACTTC
>TRBV6-1|TRBJ2-1|NA|TRBD2
CASSGTLGLVIEQFF
TGTGCCAGCAGTGGGACACTTGGACTAGTGATCGAGCAGTTCTTC
>TRBV4-1|TRBJ2-3|NA|NA
CASSQDRSSTQYF
TGTGCCAGCAGCCAAGATCGGTCGAGTACGCAGTATTTT